This T cell receptor beta chain appears in the sequencing data of a study of human T cells and chemical hapten exposure. Overall study context: Scalp application of diphenylcyclopropenone was performed weekly in patients across the entire roughly 23-week study.

Regarding time point: pre-sensitization, week 0. Treatment given: therapeutic diphenylcyclopropenone sensitization with weekly scalp DPC. Extraction of total RNA was performed on unfractionated whole blood. Study results and limitations: The study found expanded TCRs formed significantly more large CDR3 similarity clusters than controls.

Comment on this clonotype: As yet, its antigen is unknown.

The CDR3 totals 13 residues. V lost 2 bases, J lost 4 bases, and 11 bases lay in between. The V gene's germline CDR1 is SQVTM and CDR2 ANQGSEA. One entry per CDR3 protein results from TCRdb running MiXCR on the RACE reads. This sample has about 180,000 distinct CDR3 sequences; around 30% occur once, and the top ten carry nearly 3%. The source was whole blood, collected in connection with sensitization to the hapten diphenylcyclopropenone (DPC). The sequence was obtained from a woman between 25 and 40 years old with alopecia areata. Some clones in this sample may be carry-over from other donors' samples. The J gene is TRBJ1-2, the V gene TRBV29-1; possible D gene TRBD1, 6 bases. The CDR3 DNA reads TGCAGCGTTGAATCAGGACAGCTCTATGGCTACACCTTC. As protein: CSVESGQLYGYTF.